This T cell receptor (beta chain) came from a study of response to subunit inactivated influenza vaccine. TCRdb used MiXCR to reprocess the RT-PCR reads, holding one entry per CDR3 protein. The table records 400,000 to 650,000 distinct CDR3 sequences, about 7.2% of them present only once. The CDR3 has 15 amino acids. CDR1 and CDR2 from the germline V gene are MNHNS and SASEGT. J gave up 5 bases and V 5 bases, and 8 bases lay outside the gene matches. Whole-study results and caveats: Few additional T cells are recruited per seasonal influenza vaccination, authors suggested.

A few counts support this clonotype. Its target is not known. Sequenced here: PBMCs from blood, sampled roughly 24 months after vaccination. The J gene is TRBJ2-2, the V gene TRBV6-1; 7 positions agree with TRBD2. The TCR comes from a man between 50 and 75 years old who received an inactivated influenza vaccine. CDR3 sequence reads: CASSPVGEGTGELFF. The CDR3 DNA reads as TGTGCCAGCAGTCCGGTGGGGGAGGGAACCGGGGAGCTGTTTTTT.